This TCR beta chain is from a study of cytomegalovirus exposure and HLA in healthy donors. Overall study: About 85 million unique TCRs from HLA-typed donors were held in an early release of data.

This CDR3 comprises 14 residues. In germline, CDR1 is SGHDT, CDR2 YYEEEE. The J segment lost 1 base and the V segment lost 3 bases, leaving 3 bases of the junction unmatched. 60 Vbeta and 13 Jbeta primers were used in PCR. Produced via immunoSEQ multiplex PCR; TCRdb's table is partial and in-frame only. The profile shows about 160,000 clones, approximately 80% of them singletons. The J gene is TRBJ1-1, the V gene TRBV5-6, with 7 bases identical to TRBD1. Sample: PBMCs. This TCR was sampled from a boy younger than 10 in good health and CMV-seronegative. DNA for the CDR3: TGTGCCAGCAGCTCCGGGACAGCGAACACTGAAGCTTTCTTT. This encodes CASSSGTANTEAFF.